There are a few counts of the clone carrying this T cell receptor beta chain. Its antigen is as yet unknown. This sample is drawn from a study of cytomegalovirus exposure and HLA in healthy donors. Notes on the study in general: It was in a later analysis that TCR association rates were seen to vary by HLA locus, highest for DRB1 and lowest for HLA-C. Excluded were some V segments that proved indistinguishable, including TRBV6-2 and TRBV6-3. Immune exposure information comprised only CMV serostatus. While the bulk of TCR sequences proved rare, some public TCRs turned up in many donors.

The CDR3 extends over 16 amino acids. Germline V lookup: CDR1 MNHEY, CDR2 SVGAGI. Trimming removed 0 bases from V and 5 bases from J, with 16 bases in between. PCR primers comprised 60 Vbeta and 13 Jbeta primers. Using immunoSEQ multiplex PCR, the repertoire was profiled, and TCRdb retains in-frame clones only, with some absent. The sample contains some 120,000 clones, over 15% of which appear only once. Sequencing used PBMCs. The receptor was derived from a female donor in good health and CMV-seropositive. The chain recombines TRBV6-5 with TRBJ2-5; D ambiguous. CDR3 amino acids: CASSYSSSGVSETQYF. The DNA for the CDR3 is TGTGCCAGCAGTTACTCTTCATCCGGAGTCTCGGAGACCCAGTACTTC.